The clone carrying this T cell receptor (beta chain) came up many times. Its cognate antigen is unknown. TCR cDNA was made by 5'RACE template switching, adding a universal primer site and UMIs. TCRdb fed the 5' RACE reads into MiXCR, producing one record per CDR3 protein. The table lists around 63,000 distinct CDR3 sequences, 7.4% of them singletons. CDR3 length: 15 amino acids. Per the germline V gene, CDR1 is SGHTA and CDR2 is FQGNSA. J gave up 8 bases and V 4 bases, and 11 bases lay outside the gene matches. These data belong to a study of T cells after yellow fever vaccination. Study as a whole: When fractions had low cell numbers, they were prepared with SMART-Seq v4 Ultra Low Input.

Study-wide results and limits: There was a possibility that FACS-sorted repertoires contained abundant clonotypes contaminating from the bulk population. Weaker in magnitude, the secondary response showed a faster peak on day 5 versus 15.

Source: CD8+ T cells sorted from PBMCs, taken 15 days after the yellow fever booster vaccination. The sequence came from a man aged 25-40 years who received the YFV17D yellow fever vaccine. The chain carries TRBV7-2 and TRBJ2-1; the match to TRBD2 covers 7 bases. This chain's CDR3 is CASSSPDSAGYEQFF. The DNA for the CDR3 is TGTGCCAGCAGCTCCCCCGACTCAGCGGGATATGAGCAGTTCTTC.